This is a list of T cell receptor beta chains from one sample in a study of blood T cell repertoires in COVID-19. Using immunoSEQ multiplex PCR, the repertoire was profiled, and TCRdb retains in-frame clones only, with some absent. The data contain roughly 90,000 clones, approximately 90% of them singletons. What was sequenced was peripheral blood. These receptor sequences come from a man aged 45 to 65 with acute or convalescent COVID-19. The CDR3 runs from the conserved cysteine through the conserved F or W. Fields, in order: CDR3 length, J gene, clone size, V gene, D gene, CDR3 DNA, CDR3 protein. D genes are given only for firm matches. A clone size is listed for some rows: how often the clone was seen (once, few, many), or a class if it is expanded.

>12|TRBJ1-2|-|TRBV30|-
TGTGCCTCGCAGGGGCCCGTTATGTGGAACACCTTC
CASQGPVMWNTF
>13|TRBJ2-2|-|TRBV30|-
TGTGCCTCCGACCGGGGAGCGACCGGGGAGCTGTTTTTT
CASDRGATGELFF
>14|TRBJ2-2|-|TRBV6-4|-
TGTGCCAGCAGTGACACTTCAAGGGGCGGGGAGCTGTTTTTT
CASSDTSRGGELFF
>14|TRBJ2-3|-|TRBV19|TRBD2
TGTGCGGTCGGACTAGCGGGAGACACAGATACGCAGTATTTT
CAVGLAGDTDTQYF
>15|TRBJ2-5|-|TRBV7-2|TRBD1
TGTGCCAGCAGCTTGGACAGGGGGCAAGGGGAGACCCAGTACTTC
CASSLDRGQGETQYF
>13|TRBJ2-2|once|TRBV5-6|-
TGTGCCAGCAGCTTGTTCGGGACCGGGGAGCTGTTTTTT
CASSLFGTGELFF
>15|TRBJ2-2|-|TRBV6-5|TRBD1
TGTGCCAGCAGGGCAGGGGGTACGAGCACCGGGGAGCTGTTTTTT
CASRAGGTSTGELFF
>11|TRBJ1-1|-|TRBV29-1|-
TGCAGCGTTGAGTCCAGTCTTGAAGCTTTCTTT
CSVESSLEAFF
>15|TRBJ1-2|-|TRBV19|-
TGTGCCAGTAGTCCAAACCTCCAGGGATTGGAGGGCTACACCTTC
CASSPNLQGLEGYTF
>12|TRBJ1-2|-|TRBV2|TRBD1
TGTGCCAGCAGTGACGCAGGGGGTGGCTACACCTTC
CASSDAGGGYTF
>16|TRBJ2-7|-|TRBV5-5|TRBD2
TGTGCCAGCAGCCCGTGGGATCGGGAGGGCCCCTACGAGCAGTACTTC
CASSPWDREGPYEQYF
>14|TRBJ2-1|-|TRBV2|TRBD2
TGTGCCATAGTAGCGGGAGGAATCGAGAATGAGCAGTTCTTC
CAIVAGGIENEQFF
>12|TRBJ2-3|-|TRBV11-2|-
TGTGCCAGCGCCCAGAATTGGGATACGCAGTATTTT
CASAQNWDTQYF
>14|TRBJ2-2|-|TRBV3-1/TRBV3-2|TRBD2
TGTGCCAGCAGCCAAGCCGGGGGGGACGGGGAGCTGTTTTTT
CASSQAGGDGELFF
>14|TRBJ2-1|-|TRBV11-3|-
TGTGCCAGCAGCGACAGATCGACGGGCGATGAGCAGTTCTTC
CASSDRSTGDEQFF
>17|TRBJ2-5|-|TRBV21-1|-
TGTGCCAGCAGCAAAGGAATGCAGGGCTCAAGGGGGGAGACCCAGTACTTC
CASSKGMQGSRGETQYF
>14|TRBJ1-6|-|TRBV5-6|TRBD1
TGTGCCAGCAGCCTTACAGGGGGAAATTCACCCCTCCACTTT
CASSLTGGNSPLHF
>15|TRBJ2-1|-|TRBV4-1|TRBD2
TGCGCCAGCAGCCAAGTAGCGGGGGACTACAATGAGCAGTTCTTC
CASSQVAGDYNEQFF
>15|TRBJ2-1|-|TRBV5-1|TRBD2
TGCGCCAGCAGCGCCGGAGGGACTAGCTGGAATGAGCAGTTCTTC
CASSAGGTSWNEQFF
>14|TRBJ1-1|once|TRBV6-5|-
TGTGCCAGCAGTAAGACCAGGACAATCACTGAAGCTTTCTTT
CASSKTRTITEAFF
>16|TRBJ2-5|-|TRBV13|TRBD2
TGTGCCAGCAGCTACCAAGCGGGGGGCGGGCAAGAGACCCAGTACTTC
CASSYQAGGGQETQYF
>13|TRBJ2-2|-|TRBV5-1|-
TGCGCCAGCAGCTTGGCAGGCGGGGGGGAGCTGTTTTTT
CASSLAGGGELFF
>14|TRBJ2-1|few|TRBV4-1|-
TGCGCCAGCAGTCCAAGACTTACTGACAATGAGCAGTTCTTC
CASSPRLTDNEQFF
>13|TRBJ1-2|once|TRBV18|-
TGTGCCAGCTCACCCGACCGGGGCTATGGCTACACCTTC
CASSPDRGYGYTF
>13|TRBJ1-4|-|TRBV12-3/TRBV12-4|-
TGTGCCAGCAGTTGGTCCAGGTCTGAAAAACTGTTTTTT
CASSWSRSEKLFF
>13|TRBJ1-1|-|TRBV11-3|-
TGTGCCAGCAGCGGGCAGTCGAACACTGAAGCTTTCTTT
CASSGQSNTEAFF
>14|TRBJ1-4|-|TRBV5-1|TRBD1
TGCGCCAGCAGCCTGGGACAGGGGGCTGAAAAACTGTTTTTT
CASSLGQGAEKLFF
>15|TRBJ2-1|-|TRBV27|TRBD2
TGTGCCAGCAGTTTCCGCGGGAGCTCCTACAATGAGCAGTTCTTC
CASSFRGSSYNEQFF
>13|TRBJ2-5|-|TRBV21-1|-
TGTGCCAGCAGCAAAGGGGGAGAAGAGACCCAGTACTTC
CASSKGGEETQYF
>16|TRBJ2-1|once|TRBV7-6|-
TGTGCCAGCAGCTTAGAAGCGGCAGGTCAGAGCAATGAGCAGTTCTTC
CASSLEAAGQSNEQFF
>15|TRBJ1-6|-|TRBV2|TRBD1
TGTGCCAGCACCTCCTTCGACAGGGTTAGTTCACCCCTCCACTTT
CASTSFDRVSSPLHF
>15|TRBJ1-4|-|TRBV3-1/TRBV3-2|-
TGTGCCAGCAGCCAAGATAAGAGTGAGGCCAGACAACTGTTTTTT
CASSQDKSEARQLFF